Ten or more counts support the clone carrying this T cell receptor (beta chain). This entry is derived from a study of T cells in Graves' hyperthyroidism and ophthalmopathy. Graves' hyperthyroidism was deemed stable given no ophthalmopathy progression within 18 months. Pregnant or lactating patients were excluded, as were those with uncontrolled infection or other autoimmune disease. Amplification of TCR beta CDR3 regions was performed using RNA transcripts as template. When the TCR CDR3 underwent first-round RT-PCR, the HTBI primer set was used. One entry per CDR3 protein, called by TCRdb with MiXCR from the multiplex PCR reads. The profile shows under 450,000 distinct CDR3 sequences, around 16% of them singletons. The specimen was blood. The TCR originated in a woman aged 18-30 years with Graves' hyperthyroidism.

CDR3 in DNA: TGTGCCAGTAGTATCGGGTCGCTTTATGGCTACACCTTC. Amino acid sequence: CASSIGSLYGYTF. This sequence joins TRBV19 and TRBJ1-2; D is undetermined. The CDR3 is 13 residues long. Germline V gene data show CDR1 as LNHDA and CDR2 as SQIVND (reference sequence). V lost 3 bases and J lost 5, with 10 bases in between.